This TCR beta chain was sequenced during a study of T-cell reconstitution after alpha-beta-depleted transplantation in children (dated by TCRdb to the mid-2010s). Regarding the study in general: Using TCR repertoire profiling, the study quantitatively followed how T-cell immune reconstitution unfolded in children after TCRalphabeta/CD19-depleted allogeneic hematopoietic cell transplantation. What the work shows at the level of the full study, not this receptor alone: Hyperexpanded clone frequencies declined over subsequent months; after one year, T-cell counts and TCRbeta diversity were mostly attributed to newly produced T cells. In some patients, high TCRbeta diversity at day 60 was attributed to recipient T cells and intrathymic progenitors that had survived conditioning. The apparently early recovery of alphabetaT-cell counts about two months after transplant reportedly depended on only several hundred rapidly expanded clones that came from non-depleted graft cells.

Reading from cysteine to phenylalanine, the CDR3 counts 15 amino acids. Only the CDR3 portion is preserved as DNA: 45 bases, with reading frame beginning at the first base. Via the germline V gene, CDR1 is SGDLS and CDR2 YYNGEE. V and J lose 2 bases and 0 bases, and a span of 8 bases separates them. Points on this clonotype: Its antigen is still unknown. Base qualities are not at hand, and no much larger clone is one base apart.

The library was obtained by PCR. TCRdb names Illumina HiSeq 2500 as the instrument used. TCR libraries were prepared with molecular barcoding, using unique molecular identifiers to normalize TCRbeta repertoire quantification. TCRdb reprocessed the public reads (quality trimming at Q25 with fastp, clone calling with MiXCR) and kept in-frame beta chains. Every entry covers one CDR3 protein and lists the most common genes and DNA from its rows. Counted in this sample were 220,000 or so distinct CDR3 sequences; around 8% of them appeared once. Of the sample, roughly 6% is held by the ten largest clones. The sample's treatment or condition label is to be understood as: allogeneic hematopoietic cell transplantation with graft depleted of TCRalphabeta T cells and CD19 B cells. The transplant recipients were children given TCRalphabeta/CD19-depleted allogeneic hematopoietic cell grafts.

Material: PBMCs, mostly from graft donor cells, obtained 180 days after TCRalphabeta/CD19-depleted stem cell transplant. The chain links TRBV9 with TRBJ2-2, with TRBD2 tentatively as D gene (5 bases match). The clonotype comes from a male patient aged 10 to 17 who had a stem cell transplant for acute lymphoblastic leukemia, so the T cells may come from the graft donor. CDR3 reads: CASSVGNPNTGELFF. The sequenced DNA is TGTGCCAGCAGCGTCGGGAACCCGAACACCGGGGAGCTGTTTTTT.